This paragraph covers one T cell receptor (beta chain) sequence. Its antigen is unknown. Extracted RNA was reverse transcribed into cDNA, the sequencing template. Assay used: immunoSEQ multiplex PCR; TCRdb lists only in-frame clones, some missing. This repertoire shows 250,000 to 300,000 clones, roughly 64% found once; its top ten account for about 1.7%. The data were obtained in a study of CD8+ T cells in alopecia areata. Described treatment: oral pan-JAK inhibitor, 5-10 mg twice daily. Deletions cut 5 bases from V and 5 bases from J, with 14 bases between. Germline lookup yields CDR1 SGHRS and CDR2 YFSETQ. CDR3 length: 14 amino acids. Study-wide results and limits: In scalp and blood during tofacitinib, many expanded lesional clones persisted. Given one nonresponder, whether baseline CD8+ expansion relates to response remains uncertain. Normal-skin resident alphabeta T cells also appear among scalp sample sequences.

The clonotype originates from a human donor with alopecia areata. The V call is TRBV5-1, the J call TRBJ1-5; D is unresolved. This specimen consisted of CD4+ T cells sorted from blood, obtained at week 24, from a patient treated with tofacitinib. The chain's CDR3 is CASSPTTGDQPQHF. The CDR3 region has the DNA TGCGCCAGCAGTCCGACAACGGGCGATCAGCCCCAGCATTTT.